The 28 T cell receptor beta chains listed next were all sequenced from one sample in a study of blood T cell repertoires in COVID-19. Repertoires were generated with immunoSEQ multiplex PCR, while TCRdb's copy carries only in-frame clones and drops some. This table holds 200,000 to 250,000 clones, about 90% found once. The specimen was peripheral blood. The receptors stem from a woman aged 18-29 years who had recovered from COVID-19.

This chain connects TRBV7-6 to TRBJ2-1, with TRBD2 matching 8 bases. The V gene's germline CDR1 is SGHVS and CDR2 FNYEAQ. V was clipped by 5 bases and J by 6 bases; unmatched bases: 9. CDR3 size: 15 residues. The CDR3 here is CASSGGGLVVNEQFF. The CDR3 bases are TGTGCCAGCAGCGGGGGGGGACTAGTGGTCAATGAGCAGTTCTTC. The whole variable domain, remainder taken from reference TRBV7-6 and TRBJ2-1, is GAGVSQSPRYKVTKRGQDVALRCDPISGHVSLYWYRQALGQGPEFLTYFNYEAQQDKSGLPNDRFSAERPEGSISTLTIQRTEQRDSAMYRCASSGGGLVVNEQFFGPGTRLTVL.

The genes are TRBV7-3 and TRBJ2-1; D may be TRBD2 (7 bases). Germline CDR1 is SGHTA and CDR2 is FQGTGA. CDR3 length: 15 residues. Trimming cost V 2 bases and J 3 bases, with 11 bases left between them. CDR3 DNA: TGTGCCAGCAGCTTACGGGGGGCCAGCTACAATGAGCAGTTCTTC. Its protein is CASSLRGASYNEQFF.

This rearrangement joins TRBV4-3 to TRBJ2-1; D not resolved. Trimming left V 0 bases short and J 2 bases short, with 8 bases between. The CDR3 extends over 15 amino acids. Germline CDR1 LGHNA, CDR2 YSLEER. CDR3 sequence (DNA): TGCGCCAGCAGCCAAGATTCGAGGCCCTACAATGAGCAGTTCTTC. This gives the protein CASSQDSRPYNEQFF.

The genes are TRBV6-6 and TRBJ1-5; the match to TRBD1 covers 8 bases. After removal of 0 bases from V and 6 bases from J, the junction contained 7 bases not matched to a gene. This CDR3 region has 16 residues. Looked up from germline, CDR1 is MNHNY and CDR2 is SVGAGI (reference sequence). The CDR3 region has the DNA TGTGCCAGCAGTTACTCGTACAGGGGGGGAGGTCAGCCCCAGCATTTT. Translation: CASSYSYRGGGQPQHF.

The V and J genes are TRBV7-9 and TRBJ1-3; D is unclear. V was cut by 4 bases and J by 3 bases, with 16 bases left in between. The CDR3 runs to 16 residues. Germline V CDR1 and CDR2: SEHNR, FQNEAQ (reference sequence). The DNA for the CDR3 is TGTGCCAGCAGCTCACCATGGAAAGGAGGTGGAAACACCATATATTTT. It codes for CASSSPWKGGGNTIYF. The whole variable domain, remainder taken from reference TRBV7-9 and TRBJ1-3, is DTGVSQNPRHKITKRGQNVTFRCDPISEHNRLYWYRQTLGQGPEFLTYFQNEAQLEKSRLLSDRFSAERPKGSFSTLEIQRTEQGDSAMYLCASSSPWKGGGNTIYFGEGSWLTVV.

CDR3 bases: TGTGCCAGCAGCGGCGGTCTAAGAGAGACCCAGTACTTC. This sequence encodes CASSGGLRETQYF. The J gene is TRBJ2-5, the V gene TRBV7-7; no reliable D call. Germline assignment: CDR1 SSHAT and CDR2 FNYEAQ (reference sequence). The CDR3 is 13 amino acids. V dropped 5 bases and J dropped 4 bases, with 11 bases sitting between them. Supplemented by reference TRBV7-7 and TRBJ2-5, the full variable domain reads GAGVSQSPRYKVTKRGQDVTLRCDPISSHATLYWYQQALGQGPEFLTYFNYEAQPDKSGLPSDRFSAERPEGSISTLTIQRTEQRDSAMYRCASSGGLRETQYFGPGTRLLVL.

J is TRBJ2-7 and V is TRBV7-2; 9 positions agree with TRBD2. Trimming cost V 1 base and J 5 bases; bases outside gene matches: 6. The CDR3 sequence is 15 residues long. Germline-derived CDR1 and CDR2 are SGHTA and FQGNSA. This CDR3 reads CASSLDPSGMNEQYF. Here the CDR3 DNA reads TGTGCCAGCAGCTTAGACCCTAGCGGGATGAACGAGCAGTACTTC. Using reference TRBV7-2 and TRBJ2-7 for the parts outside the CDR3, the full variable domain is GAGVSQSPSNKVTEKGKDVELRCDPISGHTALYWYRQSLGQGLEFLIYFQGNSAPDKSGLPSDRFSAERTGGSVSTLTIQRTQQEDSAVYLCASSLDPSGMNEQYFGPGTRLTVT.

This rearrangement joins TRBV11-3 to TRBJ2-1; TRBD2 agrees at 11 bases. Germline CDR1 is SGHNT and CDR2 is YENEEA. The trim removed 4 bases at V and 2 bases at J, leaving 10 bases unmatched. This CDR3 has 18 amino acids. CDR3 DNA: TGTGCCAGCAGCTCCTCCGGGACTAGCGGAAAAACCTACAATGAGCAGTTCTTC. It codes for CASSSSGTSGKTYNEQFF.

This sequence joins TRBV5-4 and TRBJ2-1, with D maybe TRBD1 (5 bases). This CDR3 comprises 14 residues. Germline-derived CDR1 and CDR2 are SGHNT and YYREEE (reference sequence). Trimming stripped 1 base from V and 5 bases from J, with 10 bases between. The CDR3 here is CASSLRTTHNEQFF. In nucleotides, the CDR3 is TGTGCCAGCAGCTTGCGGACAACCCACAATGAGCAGTTCTTC.

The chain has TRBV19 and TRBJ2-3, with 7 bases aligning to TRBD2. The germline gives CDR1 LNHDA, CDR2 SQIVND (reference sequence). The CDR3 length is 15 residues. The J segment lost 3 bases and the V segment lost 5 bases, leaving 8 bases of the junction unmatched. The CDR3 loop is CASSPRSGATDTQYF. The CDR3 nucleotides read TGTGCCAGTAGTCCCCGGAGCGGGGCAACAGATACGCAGTATTTT. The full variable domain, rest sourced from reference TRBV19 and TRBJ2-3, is DGGITQSPKYLFRKEGQNVTLSCEQNLNHDAMYWYRQDPGQGLRLIYYSQIVNDFQKGDIAEGYSVSREKKESFPLTVTSAQKNPTAFYLCASSPRSGATDTQYFGPGTRLTVL.

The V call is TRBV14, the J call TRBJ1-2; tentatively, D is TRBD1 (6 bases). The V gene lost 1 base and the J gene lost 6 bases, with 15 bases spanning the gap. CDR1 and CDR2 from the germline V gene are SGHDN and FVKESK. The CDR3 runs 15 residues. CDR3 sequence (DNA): TGTGCCAGCAGCCAAGTCCCGACAGGTCGGGATGGCTACACCTTC. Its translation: CASSQVPTGRDGYTF.

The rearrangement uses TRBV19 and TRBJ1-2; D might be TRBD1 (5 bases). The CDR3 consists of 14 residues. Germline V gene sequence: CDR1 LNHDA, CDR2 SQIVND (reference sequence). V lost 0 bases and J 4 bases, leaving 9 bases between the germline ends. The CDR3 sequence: CASSIDGRGYGYTF. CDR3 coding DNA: TGTGCCAGTAGTATAGATGGGAGGGGCTATGGCTACACCTTC.

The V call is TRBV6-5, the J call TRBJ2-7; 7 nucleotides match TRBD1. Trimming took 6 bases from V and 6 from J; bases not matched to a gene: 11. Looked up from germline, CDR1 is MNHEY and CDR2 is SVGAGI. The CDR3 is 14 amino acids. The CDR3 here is CASRPPRQGSEQYF. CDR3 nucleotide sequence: TGTGCCAGCAGGCCCCCCCGACAGGGTAGCGAGCAGTACTTC.

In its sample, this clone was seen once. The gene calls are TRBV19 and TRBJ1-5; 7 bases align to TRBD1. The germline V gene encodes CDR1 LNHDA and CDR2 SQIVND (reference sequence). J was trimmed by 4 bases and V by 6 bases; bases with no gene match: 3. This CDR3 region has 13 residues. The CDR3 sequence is CASSNRGNQPQHF. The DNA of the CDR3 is TGTGCCAGTAGCAACAGGGGAAATCAGCCCCAGCATTTT.

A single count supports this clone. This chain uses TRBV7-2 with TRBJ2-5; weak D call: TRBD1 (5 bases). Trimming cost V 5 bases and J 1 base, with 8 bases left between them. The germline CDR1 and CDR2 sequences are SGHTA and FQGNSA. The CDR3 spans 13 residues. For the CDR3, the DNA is TGTGCCAGCAGCCGACAGCTCCAAGAGACCCAGTACTTC. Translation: CASSRQLQETQYF.

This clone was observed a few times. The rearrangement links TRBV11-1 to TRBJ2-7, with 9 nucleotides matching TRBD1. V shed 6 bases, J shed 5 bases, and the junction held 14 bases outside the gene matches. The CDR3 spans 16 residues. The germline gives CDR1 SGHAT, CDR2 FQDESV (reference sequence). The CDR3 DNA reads TGTGCCAGCAGTTACCGAACCGGGGACAGGGCCCACGAGCAGTACTTC. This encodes CASSYRTGDRAHEQYF.

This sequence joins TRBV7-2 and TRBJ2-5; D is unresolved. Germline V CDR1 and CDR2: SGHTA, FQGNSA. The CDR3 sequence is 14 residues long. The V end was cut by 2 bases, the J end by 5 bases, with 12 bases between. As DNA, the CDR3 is TGTGCCAGCAGCTTAACCGTGGGCAGGGAGACCCAGTACTTC. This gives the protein CASSLTVGRETQYF.

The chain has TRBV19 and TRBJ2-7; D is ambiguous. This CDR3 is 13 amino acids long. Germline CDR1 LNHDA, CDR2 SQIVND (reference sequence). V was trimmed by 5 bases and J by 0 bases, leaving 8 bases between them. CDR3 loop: CASSRYSSYEQYF. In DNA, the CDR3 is TGTGCCAGTAGTCGGTACAGCTCCTACGAGCAGTACTTC.

The CDR3 reads CASNLPYQPQHF. The DNA of the CDR3 is TGTGCCAGCAACTTGCCCTATCAGCCCCAGCATTTT. The chain is built from TRBV2 and TRBJ1-5, with no clear D. Trimming cost V 7 bases and J 5 bases, with 9 bases left between them. The CDR3 covers 12 residues. Germline CDR1 is SNHLY and CDR2 is FYNNEI.

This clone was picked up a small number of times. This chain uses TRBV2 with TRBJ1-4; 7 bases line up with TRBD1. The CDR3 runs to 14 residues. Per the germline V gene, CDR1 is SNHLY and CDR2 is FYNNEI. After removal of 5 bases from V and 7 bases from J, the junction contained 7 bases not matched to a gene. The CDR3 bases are TGTGCCAGCAGTTCCGACAGGGAGGCTGAAAAACTGTTTTTT. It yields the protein CASSSDREAEKLFF.

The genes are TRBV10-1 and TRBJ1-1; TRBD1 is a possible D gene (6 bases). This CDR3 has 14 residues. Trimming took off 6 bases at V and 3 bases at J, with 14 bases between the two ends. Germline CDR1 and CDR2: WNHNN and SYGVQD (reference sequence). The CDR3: CASSSWTAHTEAFF. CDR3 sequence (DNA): TGCGCCAGCAGCTCCTGGACAGCCCACACTGAAGCTTTCTTT.

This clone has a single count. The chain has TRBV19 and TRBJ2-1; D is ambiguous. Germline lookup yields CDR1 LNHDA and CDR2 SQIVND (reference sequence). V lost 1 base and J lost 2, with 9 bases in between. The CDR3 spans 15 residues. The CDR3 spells CASSIVRGAYNEQFF. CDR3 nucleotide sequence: TGTGCCAGTAGTATAGTTCGCGGAGCCTACAATGAGCAGTTCTTC.

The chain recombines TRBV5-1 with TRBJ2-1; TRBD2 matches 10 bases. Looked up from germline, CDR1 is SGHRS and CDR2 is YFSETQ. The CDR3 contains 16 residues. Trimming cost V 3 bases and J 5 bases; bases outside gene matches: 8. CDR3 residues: CASSSGGTSDHNEQFF. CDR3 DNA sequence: TGCGCCAGCAGCTCGGGCGGGACTAGCGACCACAATGAGCAGTTCTTC.

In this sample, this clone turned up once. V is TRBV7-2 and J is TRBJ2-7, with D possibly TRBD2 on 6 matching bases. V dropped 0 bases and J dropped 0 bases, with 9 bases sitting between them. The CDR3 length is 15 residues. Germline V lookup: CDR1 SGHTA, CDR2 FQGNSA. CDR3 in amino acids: CASSLAFGGSYEQYF. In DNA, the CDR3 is TGTGCCAGCAGCTTAGCTTTCGGGGGCTCCTACGAGCAGTACTTC.

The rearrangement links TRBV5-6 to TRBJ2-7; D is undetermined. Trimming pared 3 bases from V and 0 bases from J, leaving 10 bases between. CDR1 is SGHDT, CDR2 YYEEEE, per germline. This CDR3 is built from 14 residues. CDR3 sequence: CASSWQTASYEQYF. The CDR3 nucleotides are TGTGCCAGCAGCTGGCAGACTGCCTCCTACGAGCAGTACTTC.

CDR3 nucleotides: TGTGCCAGCAGCCAAGCCGGGACAGGGGTCCCAAATGAGCAGTTCTTC. Translated, it gives CASSQAGTGVPNEQFF. The chain uses TRBV7-3 and TRBJ2-1, with 10 bases that match TRBD1. CDR3 length: 16 amino acids. The germline V gene encodes CDR1 SGHTA and CDR2 FQGTGA. The J segment lost 7 bases and the V segment lost 5 bases, leaving 11 bases of the junction unmatched.

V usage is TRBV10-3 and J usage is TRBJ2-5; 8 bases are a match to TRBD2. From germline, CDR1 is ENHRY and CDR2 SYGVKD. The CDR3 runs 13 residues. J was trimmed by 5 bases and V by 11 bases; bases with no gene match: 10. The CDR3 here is CASGAGEGETQYF. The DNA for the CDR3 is TGTGCCTCTGGAGCGGGAGAGGGGGAGACCCAGTACTTC.

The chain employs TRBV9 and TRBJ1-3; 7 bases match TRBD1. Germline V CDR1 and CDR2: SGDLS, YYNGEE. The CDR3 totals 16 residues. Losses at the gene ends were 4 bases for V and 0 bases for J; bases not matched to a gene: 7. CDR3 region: CASSPWDSNSGNTIYF. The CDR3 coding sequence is TGTGCCAGCAGCCCATGGGACAGCAACTCTGGAAACACCATATATTTT.